These 18 T cell receptor beta chains were all obtained from the same sample, sequenced in a study of cytomegalovirus exposure and HLA in healthy donors. The PCR had 60 Vbeta and 13 Jbeta primers. Here immunoSEQ multiplex PCR was the method, and the copy in TCRdb shows in-frame clones only, minus some. This table holds around 150,000 clones, about two thirds found once. Sequenced: PBMCs. These receptors came from a man aged 35-49 years in good health and CMV-seronegative.

This clone was counted a few times. This chain connects TRBV9 to TRBJ1-2; unclear D gene. Germline V gene data show CDR1 as SGDLS and CDR2 as YYNGEE. This CDR3 comprises 16 residues. Trimming removed 4 bases at V and 1 base at J, with 17 bases between. This CDR3 is CASSPLFIGGNYGYTF. CDR3 coding DNA: TGTGCCAGCAGCCCTCTCTTTATTGGCGGTAACTATGGCTACACCTTC.

The rearrangement joins TRBV9 to TRBJ2-5, with TRBD1 matching 11 bases. With 4 bases clipped from V and 3 bases from J, the junction kept 8 bases outside the gene matches. Per germline, CDR1 SGDLS and CDR2 YYNGEE. The CDR3 sequence is 16 residues long. The CDR3 bases are TGTGCCAGCAGCCCCAGGACAGGGGGCAACGAAGAGACCCAGTACTTC. It is translated as CASSPRTGGNEETQYF.

This clone was found once. The V gene is TRBV5-1, the J gene TRBJ2-1; 7 bases are a match to TRBD2. CDR1 is SGHRS and CDR2 is YFSETQ in the germline V gene. The CDR3 loop spans 15 amino acids. V shed 4 bases and J 3 bases; nucleotides not matched to a gene: 7. CDR3 sequence (DNA): TGCGCCAGCAGCCTTCGGAGCGGGATCTACAATGAGCAGTTCTTC. Protein sequence: CASSLRSGIYNEQFF.

V gene TRBV7-2 combines with J gene TRBJ2-1, with 12 bases fitting TRBD2. The CDR3 extends over 14 amino acids. V lost 4 bases to trimming and J lost 9 bases; unmatched junction nucleotides: 4. The germline CDR1 and CDR2 sequences are SGHTA and FQGNSA. CDR3: CASSSASGGGEQFF. In DNA, the CDR3 is TGTGCCAGCAGCTCGGCTAGCGGGGGGGGTGAGCAGTTCTTC. Filled out from reference TRBV7-2 and TRBJ2-1, the complete variable domain reads GAGVSQSPSNKVTEKGKDVELRCDPISGHTALYWYRQSLGQGLEFLIYFQGNSAPDKSGLPSDRFSAERTGGSVSTLTIQRTQQEDSAVYLCASSSASGGGEQFFGPGTRLTVL.

The chain joins TRBV5-1 to TRBJ1-4, with D possibly TRBD1 on 6 matching bases. Germline loops: CDR1 SGHRS, CDR2 YFSETQ. The V and J ends lost 5 bases and 2 bases respectively, with 10 bases between them. This CDR3 comprises 14 residues. DNA of the CDR3: TGCGCCAGCAGTACAGGGTCCACTAATGAAAAACTGTTTTTT. It specifies CASSTGSTNEKLFF.

The chain recombines TRBV7-8 with TRBJ1-3, with TRBD1 as a possible D gene (5 bases). This CDR3 has 15 amino acids. The germline CDR1 and CDR2 sequences are SGHVS and FQNEAQ. Trimming removed 2 bases at V and 1 base at J, with 9 bases between. This CDR3 reads CASSLFPGSGNTIYF. The CDR3 DNA reads TGTGCCAGCAGCTTATTCCCAGGGTCTGGAAACACCATATATTTT.

The rearrangement joins TRBV7-2 to TRBJ2-7; 7 positions match TRBD2. The germline V gene encodes CDR1 SGHTA and CDR2 FQGNSA. Trimming removed 5 bases from V and 1 base from J; junction bases left unmatched: 8. The CDR3 totals 15 residues. DNA of the CDR3: TGTGCCAGCAGCGAGGTGGGGGGGGGATCCTACGAGCAGTACTTC. Translation: CASSEVGGGSYEQYF.

The chain uses TRBV7-9 and TRBJ2-2; a possible D gene is TRBD2 (5 bases). Per germline, CDR1 SEHNR and CDR2 FQNEAQ (reference sequence). The CDR3 extends over 12 amino acids. Trimming removed 5 bases from V and 4 bases from J, with 5 bases in between. CDR3 in amino acids: CASSRGTGELFF. CDR3 nucleotides: TGTGCCAGCAGCCGGGGCACCGGGGAGCTGTTTTTT.

The chain recombines TRBV7-9 with TRBJ1-5; D perhaps matches TRBD1 (5 bases). Trimming shortened V by 1 base and J by 4 bases, and 17 bases separated the two germline ends. The V gene's germline CDR1 is SEHNR and CDR2 FQNEAQ (reference sequence). The CDR3 covers 17 residues. This chain's CDR3 is CASSLEDTGGGNQPQHF. The CDR3 coding sequence is TGTGCCAGCAGCTTAGAGGACACCGGGGGTGGAAATCAGCCCCAGCATTTT.

This rearrangement joins TRBV4-3 to TRBJ2-1, with 9 bases identical to TRBD2. Trimming removed 4 bases from V and 5 bases from J; junction bases left unmatched: 9. The CDR3 is 16 amino acids. Germline V gene lookup returns CDR1 LGHNA and CDR2 YSLEER. CDR3 sequence: CASSPLQREDHNEQFF. In nucleotides, the CDR3 is TGCGCCAGCAGCCCCTTACAGCGGGAGGACCACAATGAGCAGTTCTTC.

The chain uses TRBV11-2 and TRBJ2-5, with D maybe TRBD1 (5 bases). The J call may be faulty, since TRBJ2-7 better matches the DNA end. CDR1 is SGHAT, CDR2 FQNNGV, per germline. The CDR3 runs 15 residues. The CDR3 region has the DNA TGTGCCAGCAGCTTAGGAGTACGCAGGGTCGACGAGCAGTACTTC. Protein: CASSLGVRRVDEQYF.

This clone has a handful of counts. CDR3 residues: CASSQTGTSGGRDTQYF. As DNA, the CDR3 is TGTGCCAGCAGCCAAACCGGGACTAGCGGGGGCAGAGATACGCAGTATTTT. The rearrangement links TRBV4-2 to TRBJ2-3, with TRBD2 matching over 14 bases. V dropped 2 bases and J dropped 5; count of bases not matched to a gene: 6. The V gene's germline CDR1 is LGHNA and CDR2 YNFKEQ. This CDR3 region has 17 residues.

This CDR3 reads CASTHWGGEQYF. In nucleotides, the CDR3 is TGTGCCAGCACCCATTGGGGAGGCGAGCAGTACTTC. This rearrangement joins TRBV6-1 to TRBJ2-7, with D perhaps matching TRBD2 (6 bases). V shed 7 bases and J shed 6 bases, with 13 bases lying between them. Germline CDR1 is MNHNS and CDR2 is SASEGT. The CDR3 totals 12 residues.

V usage is TRBV7-9 and J usage is TRBJ1-1; D may be TRBD1 (5 bases). The V end lost 10 bases, the J end lost 9 bases, and 24 bases lay between the germline ends. The CDR3 contains 14 residues. Germline V gene sequence: CDR1 SEHNR, CDR2 FQNEAQ (reference sequence). The CDR3 here is CATSWGGGQLKAFF. The CDR3 DNA reads as TGTGCCACCTCGTGGGGGGGAGGTCAATTAAAAGCTTTCTTT. Complete variable domain (other parts from reference TRBV7-9 and TRBJ1-1): DTGVSQNPRHKITKRGQNVTFRCDPISEHNRLYWYRQTLGQGPEFLTYFQNEAQLEKSRLLSDRFSAERPKGSFSTLEIQRTEQGDSAMYLCATSWGGGQLKAFFGQGTRLTVV.

The V call is TRBV2, the J call TRBJ2-7; perhaps TRBD1 as D (5 bases). CDR3 length: 16 residues. Germline V CDR1 and CDR2: SNHLY, FYNNEI. Deletions cut 4 bases from V and 1 base from J, with 17 bases between. The CDR3 loop is CASSGLQGGVSYEQYF. CDR3 nucleotides: TGTGCCAGCAGTGGACTCCAGGGTGGTGTATCCTACGAGCAGTACTTC.

The gene calls are TRBV29-1 and TRBJ2-5; D remains unclear. Germline CDR1 reads SQVTM; CDR2 reads ANQGSEA. CDR3 length: 10 residues. V was cut by 3 bases and J by 5 bases, with 4 bases left in between. CDR3 sequence (DNA): TGCAGCGTTGACAGTGAGACCCAGTACTTC. The encoded protein is CSVDSETQYF.

The rearrangement links TRBV19 to TRBJ1-5, with D possibly TRBD1 on 5 matching bases. Trimming cost V 5 bases and J 0 bases, with 17 bases left between them. This CDR3 spans 17 amino acids. Germline V gene data show CDR1 as LNHDA and CDR2 as SQIVND (reference sequence). CDR3 in amino acids: CASSLYGGFNSNQPQHF. The CDR3 nucleotides read TGTGCCAGTAGTCTGTATGGGGGGTTCAATAGCAATCAGCCCCAGCATTTT.

The chain has TRBV5-8 and TRBJ1-5; weak D call: TRBD1 (6 bases). Trimming removed 0 bases from V and 8 bases from J, with 21 bases in between. Germline assignment: CDR1 SGHTS and CDR2 YDEGEE. The CDR3 contains 17 residues. CDR3 nucleotides: TGTGCCAGCAGCTTGGGGCAGGGGATTTTCCCCCCCGAGCCCCAGCATTTT. Its protein product is CASSLGQGIFPPEPQHF.